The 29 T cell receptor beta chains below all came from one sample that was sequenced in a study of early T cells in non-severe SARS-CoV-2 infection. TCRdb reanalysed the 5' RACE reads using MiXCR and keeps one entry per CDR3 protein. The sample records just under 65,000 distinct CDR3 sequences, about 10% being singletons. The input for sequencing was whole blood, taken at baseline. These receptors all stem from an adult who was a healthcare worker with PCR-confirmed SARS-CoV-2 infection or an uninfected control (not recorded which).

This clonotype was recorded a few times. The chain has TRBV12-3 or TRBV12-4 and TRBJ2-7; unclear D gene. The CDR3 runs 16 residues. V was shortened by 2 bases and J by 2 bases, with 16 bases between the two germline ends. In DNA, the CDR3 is TGTGCCAGCAGTTTAATGGTTACGGGTTCCACCTACGAGCAGTACTTC. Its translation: CASSLMVTGSTYEQYF.

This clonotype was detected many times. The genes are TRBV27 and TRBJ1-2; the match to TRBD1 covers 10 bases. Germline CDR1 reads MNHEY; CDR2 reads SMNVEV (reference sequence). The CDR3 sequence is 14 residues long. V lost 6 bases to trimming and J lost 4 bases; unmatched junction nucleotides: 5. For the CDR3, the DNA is TGTGCCAGCAGACCAAGGACAGGGGGCTATGGCTACACCTTC. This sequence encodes CASRPRTGGYGYTF.

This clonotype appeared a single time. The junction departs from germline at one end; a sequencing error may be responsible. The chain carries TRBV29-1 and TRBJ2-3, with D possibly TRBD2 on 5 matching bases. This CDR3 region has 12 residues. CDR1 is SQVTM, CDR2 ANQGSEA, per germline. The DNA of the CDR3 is TGCAGCGTCGAAGCGGGCACAGATACGCAGTATTTT. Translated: CSVEAGTDTQYF.

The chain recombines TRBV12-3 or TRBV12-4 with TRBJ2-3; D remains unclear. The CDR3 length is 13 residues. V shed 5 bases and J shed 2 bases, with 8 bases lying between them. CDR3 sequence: CASSVLNTDTQYF. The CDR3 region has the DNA TGTGCCAGCAGTGTCTTAAACACAGATACGCAGTATTTT.

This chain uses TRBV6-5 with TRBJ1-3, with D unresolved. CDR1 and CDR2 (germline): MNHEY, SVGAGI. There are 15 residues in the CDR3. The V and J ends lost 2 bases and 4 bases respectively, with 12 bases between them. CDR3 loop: CASSYTTVVGNTIYF. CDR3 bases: TGTGCCAGCAGTTACACCACAGTGGTCGGAAACACCATATATTTT.

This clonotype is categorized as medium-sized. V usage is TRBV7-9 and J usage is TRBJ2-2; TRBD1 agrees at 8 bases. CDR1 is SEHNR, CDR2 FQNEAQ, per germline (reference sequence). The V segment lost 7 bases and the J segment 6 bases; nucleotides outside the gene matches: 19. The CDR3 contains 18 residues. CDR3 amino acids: CASILSTGAWFRPGELFF. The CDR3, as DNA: TGTGCCAGCATCCTGTCGACAGGGGCCTGGTTTCGGCCCGGGGAGCTGTTTTTT.

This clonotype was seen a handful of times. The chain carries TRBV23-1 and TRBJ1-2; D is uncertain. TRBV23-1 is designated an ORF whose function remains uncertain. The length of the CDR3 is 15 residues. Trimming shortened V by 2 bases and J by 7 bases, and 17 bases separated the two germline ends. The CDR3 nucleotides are TGCGCCAGCAGTCAAACAAACCACCCTTTCCCTGGCTACACCTTC. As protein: CASSQTNHPFPGYTF.

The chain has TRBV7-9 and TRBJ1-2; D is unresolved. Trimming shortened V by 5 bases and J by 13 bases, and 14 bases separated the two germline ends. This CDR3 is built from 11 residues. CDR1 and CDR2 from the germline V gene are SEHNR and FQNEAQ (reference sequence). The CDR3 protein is CASSAGLRVTF. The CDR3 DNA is TGTGCCAGCAGCGCCGGCCTCCGAGTCACCTTC.

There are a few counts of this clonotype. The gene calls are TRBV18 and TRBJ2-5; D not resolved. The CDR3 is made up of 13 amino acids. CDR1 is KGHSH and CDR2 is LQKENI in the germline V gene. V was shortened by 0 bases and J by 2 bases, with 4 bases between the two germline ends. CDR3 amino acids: CASSPPEQETQYF. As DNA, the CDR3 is TGTGCCAGCTCACCACCCGAACAAGAGACCCAGTACTTC.

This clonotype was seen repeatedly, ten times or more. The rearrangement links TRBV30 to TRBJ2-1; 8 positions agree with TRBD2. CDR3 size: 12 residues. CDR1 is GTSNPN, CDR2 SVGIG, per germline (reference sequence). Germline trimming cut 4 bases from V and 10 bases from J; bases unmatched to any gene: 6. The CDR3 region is CAWMVAGYEQFF. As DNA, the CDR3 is TGTGCCTGGATGGTAGCGGGGTACGAGCAGTTCTTC.

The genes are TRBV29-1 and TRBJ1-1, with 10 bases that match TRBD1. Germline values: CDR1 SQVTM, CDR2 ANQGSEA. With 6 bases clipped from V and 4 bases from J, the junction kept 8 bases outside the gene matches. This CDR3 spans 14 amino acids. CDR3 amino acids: CSVPGQGRATEAFF. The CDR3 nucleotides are TGCAGCGTACCGGGACAGGGGAGGGCCACTGAAGCTTTCTTT.

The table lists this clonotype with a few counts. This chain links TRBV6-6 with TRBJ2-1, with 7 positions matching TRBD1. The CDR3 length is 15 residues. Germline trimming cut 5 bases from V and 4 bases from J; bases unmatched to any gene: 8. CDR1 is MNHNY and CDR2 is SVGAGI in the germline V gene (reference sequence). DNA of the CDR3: TGTGCCAGCAGTCCCGGACAGGCAATATACAATGAGCAGTTCTTC. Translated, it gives CASSPGQAIYNEQFF.

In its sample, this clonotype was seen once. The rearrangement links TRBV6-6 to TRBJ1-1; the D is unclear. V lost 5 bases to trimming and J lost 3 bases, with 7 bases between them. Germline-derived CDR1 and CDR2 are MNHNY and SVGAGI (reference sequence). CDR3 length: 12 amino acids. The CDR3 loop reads CASSPTDTEAFF. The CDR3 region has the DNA TGTGCCAGCAGTCCTACGGACACTGAAGCTTTCTTT.

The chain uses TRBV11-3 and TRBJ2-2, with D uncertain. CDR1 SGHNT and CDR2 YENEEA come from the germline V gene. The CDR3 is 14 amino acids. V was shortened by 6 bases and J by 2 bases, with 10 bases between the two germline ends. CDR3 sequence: CASRPALNTGELFF. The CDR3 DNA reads TGTGCCAGCAGGCCGGCCCTTAACACCGGGGAGCTGTTTTTT.

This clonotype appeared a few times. Written as DNA, the CDR3 is TGTGCCATCAGTGAACCCGGGACAGGGGCGGCCGGGGAGCTGTTTTTT. Protein product: CAISEPGTGAAGELFF. The chain has TRBV10-3 and TRBJ2-2; 10 bases are a match to TRBD1. Germline V lookup: CDR1 ENHRY, CDR2 SYGVKD. The CDR3 covers 16 residues. The V segment lost 3 bases and the J segment 6 bases; nucleotides outside the gene matches: 7.

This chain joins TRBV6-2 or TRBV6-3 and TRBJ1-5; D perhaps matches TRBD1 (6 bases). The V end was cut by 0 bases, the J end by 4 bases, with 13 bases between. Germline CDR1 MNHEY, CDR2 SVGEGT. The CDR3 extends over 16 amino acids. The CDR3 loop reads CASSYSRGHLNQPQHF. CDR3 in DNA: TGTGCCAGCAGTTACTCGAGGGGACACCTAAATCAGCCCCAGCATTTT.

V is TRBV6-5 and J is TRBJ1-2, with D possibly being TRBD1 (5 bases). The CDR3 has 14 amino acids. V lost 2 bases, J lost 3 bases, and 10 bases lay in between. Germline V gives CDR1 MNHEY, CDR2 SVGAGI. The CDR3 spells CASSYGRGDYGYTF. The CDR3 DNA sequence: TGTGCCAGCAGTTACGGGAGGGGCGACTATGGCTACACCTTC.

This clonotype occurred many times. The CDR3 protein is CASRLAGGLQETQYF. The CDR3 nucleotides are TGTGCCAGCAGGCTAGCGGGGGGGCTCCAAGAGACCCAGTACTTC. V usage is TRBV12-3 or TRBV12-4 and J usage is TRBJ2-5, with TRBD2 matching over 12 bases. The CDR3 length is 15 residues. With V trimmed by 6 bases and J by 1 base, 3 bases remained unmatched.

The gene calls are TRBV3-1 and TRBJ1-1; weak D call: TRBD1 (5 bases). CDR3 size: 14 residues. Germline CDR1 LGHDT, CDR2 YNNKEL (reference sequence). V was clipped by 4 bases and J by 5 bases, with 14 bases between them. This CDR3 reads CASSLTRGRTEAFF. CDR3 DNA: TGTGCCAGCAGCCTTACAAGGGGACGGACTGAAGCTTTCTTT.

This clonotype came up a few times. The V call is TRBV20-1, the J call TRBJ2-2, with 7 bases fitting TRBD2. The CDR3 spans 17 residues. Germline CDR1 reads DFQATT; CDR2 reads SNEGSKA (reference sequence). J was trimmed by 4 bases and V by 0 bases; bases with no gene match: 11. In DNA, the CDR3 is TGCAGTGCTAGAGATCGTAGCGGGCAGCTCGCCACCGGGGAGCTGTTTTTT. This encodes CSARDRSGQLATGELFF.

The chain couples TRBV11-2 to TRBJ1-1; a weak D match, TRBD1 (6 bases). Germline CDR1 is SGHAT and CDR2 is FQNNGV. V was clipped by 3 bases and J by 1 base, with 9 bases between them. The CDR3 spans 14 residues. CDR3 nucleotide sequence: TGTGCCAGCAGCTTTGGGGGGGCGAACACTGAAGCTTTCTTT. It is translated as CASSFGGANTEAFF.

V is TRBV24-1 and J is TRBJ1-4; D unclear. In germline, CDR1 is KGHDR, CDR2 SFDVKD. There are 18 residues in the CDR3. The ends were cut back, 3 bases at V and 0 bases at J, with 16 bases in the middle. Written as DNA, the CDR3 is TGTGCCACCAGTGATCCCGGTTCTTCTCCAGCAACTAATGAAAAACTGTTTTTT. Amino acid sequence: CATSDPGSSPATNEKLFF.

The CDR3 is CASRDVGVYEQYF. The DNA of the CDR3 is TGCGCCAGCAGGGACGTTGGCGTCTACGAGCAGTACTTC. This chain connects TRBV5-1 to TRBJ2-7; D remains ambiguous. CDR3 size: 13 residues. V gave up 5 bases and J gave up 3 bases, with 12 bases separating them. CDR1 is SGHRS, CDR2 YFSETQ, per germline.

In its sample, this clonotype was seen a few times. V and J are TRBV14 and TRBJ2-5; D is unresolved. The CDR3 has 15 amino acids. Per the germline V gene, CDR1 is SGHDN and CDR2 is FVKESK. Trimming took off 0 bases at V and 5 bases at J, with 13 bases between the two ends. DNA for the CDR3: TGTGCCAGCAGCCAAGATCTTCGGTCGACCGAGACCCAGTACTTC. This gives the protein CASSQDLRSTETQYF.

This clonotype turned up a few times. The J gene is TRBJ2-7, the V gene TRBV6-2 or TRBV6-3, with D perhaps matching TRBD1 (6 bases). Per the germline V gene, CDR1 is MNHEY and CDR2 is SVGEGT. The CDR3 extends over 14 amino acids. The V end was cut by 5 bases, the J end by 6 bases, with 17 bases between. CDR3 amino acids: CASSESRGPCEQYF. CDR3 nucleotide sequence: TGTGCCAGCAGTGAGAGCAGGGGCCCCTGCGAGCAGTACTTC.

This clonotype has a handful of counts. The CDR3 coding sequence is TGTGCCAGCAGCTTTGCGGGAAGCAACTATGGCTACACCTTC. Its translation is CASSFAGSNYGYTF. The gene calls are TRBV7-2 and TRBJ1-2, with unresolved D. Trimming left V 3 bases short and J 2 bases short, with 10 bases between. CDR1 and CDR2 from the germline V gene are SGHTA and FQGNSA. The CDR3 has 14 residues.

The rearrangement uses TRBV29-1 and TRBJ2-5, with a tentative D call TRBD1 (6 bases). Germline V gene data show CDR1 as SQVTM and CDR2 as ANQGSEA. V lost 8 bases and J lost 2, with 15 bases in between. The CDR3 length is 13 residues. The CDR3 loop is CSLSTGFQETQYF. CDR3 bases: TGCAGCCTATCCACAGGGTTTCAAGAGACCCAGTACTTC.

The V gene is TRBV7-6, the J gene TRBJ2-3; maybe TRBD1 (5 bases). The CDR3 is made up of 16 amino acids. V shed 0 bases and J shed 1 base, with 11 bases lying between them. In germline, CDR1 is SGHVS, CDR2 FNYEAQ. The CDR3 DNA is TGTGCCAGCAGCTTAGCGGGGCAGGGCGGCACAGATACGCAGTATTTT. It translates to CASSLAGQGGTDTQYF.

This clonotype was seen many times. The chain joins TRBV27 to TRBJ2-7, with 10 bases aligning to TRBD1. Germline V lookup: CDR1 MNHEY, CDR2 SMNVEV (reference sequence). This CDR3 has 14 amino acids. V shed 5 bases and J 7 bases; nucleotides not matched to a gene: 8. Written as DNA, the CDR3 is TGTGCCAGCAGTACGGGACAGGGGCTGGGTGAGCAGTACTTC. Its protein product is CASSTGQGLGEQYF.